The T cell receptor beta chain under discussion was sequenced for a study of shared clonotypes between healthy human individuals. This clone was observed a handful of times. Other nucleotide sequences from this sample produce the same CDR3. The CDR3 is made up of 12 amino acids. CDR1 and CDR2 from the germline V gene are SGHRS and YFSETQ. The ends were cut back, 0 bases at V and 1 base at J, with 1 base in the middle. The method was immunoSEQ multiplex PCR; TCRdb's version includes in-frame clones alone and lacks a portion of them. The sample has some 1 million clones, roughly 80% seen once; the top ten hold approximately 1.5%.

The clonotype originates from a man between 18 and 29 years old in good health. The chain joins TRBV5-1 to TRBJ1-2; D call uncertain. The specimen was memory CD4+ T cells sorted from blood. Subset specified: CD45RA-negative fraction. Written as DNA, the CDR3 is TGCGCCAGCAGCTTGGATAACTATGGCTACACCTTC. Its protein product is CASSLDNYGYTF.